What follows are 32 T cell receptor beta chains derived from one specimen sequenced in a study of blood T cell repertoires in COVID-19. The method was immunoSEQ multiplex PCR; TCRdb's version includes in-frame clones alone and lacks a portion of them. This table has tens of thousands of clones, approximately 90% appearing once. What was sequenced was peripheral blood. These receptors all come from a man aged 40-55 years with COVID-19, enrolled during active disease.

The chain has TRBV2 and TRBJ1-1; perhaps TRBD1 as D (5 bases). The CDR3 runs to 14 residues. The V end was cut by 4 bases, the J end by 4 bases, with 13 bases between. Germline V gene lookup returns CDR1 SNHLY and CDR2 FYNNEI. CDR3 loop: CASSGQGGATEAFF. CDR3 DNA: TGTGCCAGCAGTGGCCAGGGAGGGGCCACTGAAGCTTTCTTT.

This clone was recorded once. The J gene is TRBJ1-1, the V gene TRBV11-2, with D unresolved. Germline assignment: CDR1 SGHAT and CDR2 FQNNGV. The CDR3 totals 14 residues. The germline V and J ends were trimmed by 3 bases and 2 bases, with 10 bases remaining between them. CDR3 loop: CASSLYSPNTEAFF. The CDR3 DNA reads as TGTGCCAGCAGCTTGTACAGCCCTAACACTGAAGCTTTCTTT.

V gene TRBV3-1 (or the pseudogene TRBV3-2) combines with J gene TRBJ1-3; no clear D gene. The germline V and J ends were trimmed by 4 bases and 2 bases, with 12 bases remaining between them. The CDR3 runs to 15 residues. Germline V gene data show CDR1 as LGHDT and CDR2 as YNNKEL (reference sequence). CDR3 sequence reads: CASSLGRVAGNTIYF. The CDR3 region has the DNA TGTGCCAGCAGCCTTGGGAGGGTTGCTGGAAACACCATATATTTT.

This clone has a single count. This chain joins TRBV10-2 and TRBJ2-1; 11 bases fit TRBD2. Losses at the gene ends were 3 bases for V and 7 bases for J; bases not matched to a gene: 14. This CDR3 contains 18 residues. The germline CDR1 and CDR2 sequences are WSHSY and SAAADI. CDR3 DNA: TGCGCCAGCAGTGAACAGGGGACCTTAGCGGGAGGGAGTAATGAGCAGTTCTTC. It codes for CASSEQGTLAGGSNEQFF.

J is TRBJ2-1 and V is TRBV18; no clear D gene. V gave up 1 base and J gave up 0 bases, with 13 bases separating them. Germline CDR1 reads KGHSH; CDR2 reads LQKENI. This CDR3 spans 17 amino acids. The CDR3: CASSPRASPLSYNEQFF. The CDR3, as DNA: TGTGCCAGCTCACCACGGGCCAGCCCTCTCTCCTACAATGAGCAGTTCTTC.

The genes are TRBV11-2 and TRBJ2-3, with D possibly being TRBD1 (7 bases). From germline, CDR1 is SGHAT and CDR2 FQNNGV. Trimming removed 4 bases at V and 5 bases at J, with 16 bases between. The CDR3 has 15 amino acids. CDR3 protein: CASSSPGQGGDTQYF. The CDR3 DNA follows: TGTGCCAGCAGCTCGCCGGGTCAGGGGGGAGATACGCAGTATTTT. Combining the CDR3 with reference TRBV11-2 and TRBJ2-3 gives the whole variable domain EAGVAQSPRYKIIEKRQSVAFWCNPISGHATLYWYQQILGQGPKLLIQFQNNGVVDDSQLPKDRFSAERLKGVDSTLKIQPAKLEDSAVYLCASSSPGQGGDTQYFGPGTRLTVL.

This clone was counted once. V usage is TRBV11-1 and J usage is TRBJ2-5; 7 nucleotides align to TRBD2. The CDR3 contains 12 residues. V shed 4 bases, J shed 5 bases, and the junction held 1 base outside the gene matches. Germline loops: CDR1 SGHAT, CDR2 FQDESV (reference sequence). CDR3 DNA: TGTGCCAGCAGCTGGGGGGGGGAGACCCAGTACTTC. It translates to CASSWGGETQYF.

This chain uses TRBV25-1 with TRBJ1-1; D remains unclear. Between the trimmed V and J ends, which lost 4 bases and 11 bases, there was a span of 20 bases. The V gene's germline CDR1 is MGHDK and CDR2 SYGVNS. This CDR3 is built from 14 residues. CDR3 protein: CASSGQEEDFRAFF. The CDR3 DNA reads TGTGCCAGCAGTGGGCAGGAAGAAGATTTTAGGGCTTTCTTT.

V usage is TRBV4-1 and J usage is TRBJ2-5; 12 bases are shared with TRBD1. Germline values: CDR1 MGHRA, CDR2 YSYEKL. The CDR3 is 18 amino acids. J gave up 5 bases and V 0 bases, and 10 bases lay outside the gene matches. CDR3 in DNA: TGCGCCAGCAGCCAAGATCAGGAGGGGACAGGGGGCAGGGAGACCCAGTACTTC. Translating gives CASSQDQEGTGGRETQYF.

This chain uses TRBV2 with TRBJ2-1, with TRBD1 as a possible D gene (6 bases). Deletions cut 6 bases from V and 7 bases from J, with 10 bases between. The germline V gene encodes CDR1 SNHLY and CDR2 FYNNEI. CDR3 length equals 12 residues. CDR3 protein: CASRLTGNEQFF. In DNA, the CDR3 is TGTGCCAGCAGGTTAACAGGGAATGAGCAGTTCTTC.

This clone came up once. This chain links TRBV7-9 with TRBJ2-7, with D possibly being TRBD2 (6 bases). From germline, CDR1 is SEHNR and CDR2 FQNEAQ (reference sequence). The CDR3 has 12 residues. V lost 5 bases to trimming and J lost 6 bases, with 11 bases between them. The CDR3 here is CASSGGTGEQYF. The CDR3 DNA reads TGTGCCAGCAGCGGTGGGACTGGCGAGCAGTACTTC.

In this sample, this clone turned up a few times. The chain employs TRBV29-1 and TRBJ1-2, with 7 nucleotides matching TRBD1. This CDR3 is 12 amino acids long. The V and J ends lost 5 bases and 1 base, in that order; junction bases with no gene match: 1. Per germline, CDR1 SQVTM and CDR2 ANQGSEA. Written as DNA, the CDR3 is TGCAGCGTTCGGGACAGTAACTATGGCTACACCTTC. Protein sequence: CSVRDSNYGYTF.

The V gene is TRBV5-5, the J gene TRBJ2-7; maybe TRBD2 (5 bases). This CDR3 contains 15 residues. Germline CDR1 and CDR2: SGHKS and YYEKEE (reference sequence). V shed 0 bases and J shed 3 bases, with 13 bases lying between them. Written as DNA, the CDR3 is TGTGCCAGCAGCTTGGGGGAGTACCCCTACTACGAGCAGTACTTC. Its translation: CASSLGEYPYYEQYF.

The V call is TRBV4-1, the J call TRBJ2-7; weak D call: TRBD2 (6 bases). The CDR3 consists of 14 residues. Trimming removed 5 bases at V and 3 bases at J, with 14 bases between. Germline CDR1 reads MGHRA; CDR2 reads YSYEKL. In DNA, the CDR3 is TGCGCCAGCAGCTCCCGGGACTCCATCTACGAGCAGTACTTC. Amino acids: CASSSRDSIYEQYF.

The CDR3 DNA sequence: TGTGCCAGCAGCCAAGATCCGCGGGGGGAAGAGACCCAGTACTTC. It specifies CASSQDPRGEETQYF. This sequence joins TRBV3-1 (or the pseudogene TRBV3-2) and TRBJ2-5; 8 bases match TRBD2. The germline V gene encodes CDR1 LGHDT and CDR2 YNNKEL (reference sequence). This CDR3 region has 15 residues. The V gene end was trimmed by 0 bases and the J gene end by 3 bases; junction bases not matched to a gene: 3.

V is TRBV28 and J is TRBJ2-4; TRBD1 agrees at 7 bases. The CDR3 loop spans 15 amino acids. CDR1 and CDR2 (germline): MDHEN, SYDVKM. J lost 3 bases, V lost 8 bases, and 10 bases had no gene match. The CDR3 loop is CASGTTGVGKNIQYF. CDR3 DNA: TGTGCCAGCGGCACTACAGGGGTAGGCAAAAACATTCAGTACTTC.

About this clone itself: An end of the junction differs from the germline gene, which may be a read error. The chain employs TRBV7-7 and TRBJ2-5; 9 positions agree with TRBD1. The CDR3 length is 14 residues. Per germline, CDR1 SSHAT and CDR2 FNYEAQ (reference sequence). CDR3 sequence: CASSLGTGQETQYF. The CDR3 region has the DNA TGTGCTAGCAGCTTAGGGACAGGGCAAGAGACCCAGTACTTC. Full variable domain (remainder filled in from reference TRBV7-7 and TRBJ2-5): GAGVSQSPRYKVTKRGQDVTLRCDPISSHATLYWYQQALGQGPEFLTYFNYEAQPDKSGLPSDRFSAERPEGSISTLTIQRTEQRDSAMYRCASSLGTGQETQYFGPGTRLLVL.

V and J are TRBV4-1 and TRBJ1-1, with a weak D call TRBD1 (6 bases). The CDR3 is 14 amino acids. Trimming left V 2 bases short and J 5 bases short, with 12 bases between. Germline-derived CDR1 and CDR2 are MGHRA and YSYEKL. CDR3 residues: CASSQTGWGTEAFF. CDR3 coding DNA: TGCGCCAGCAGCCAAACAGGGTGGGGAACTGAAGCTTTCTTT.

V is TRBV19 and J is TRBJ2-7; D gene uncertain. Trimming took 5 bases from V and 3 from J, leaving 14 bases between them. The CDR3 has 14 amino acids. Germline V gives CDR1 LNHDA, CDR2 SQIVND (reference sequence). This CDR3 reads CASSPRVGVYEQYF. DNA of the CDR3: TGTGCCAGTAGTCCCCGGGTCGGAGTCTACGAGCAGTACTTC. The full variable domain, in which reference TRBV19 and TRBJ2-7 provide the parts outside the CDR3, is DGGITQSPKYLFRKEGQNVTLSCEQNLNHDAMYWYRQDPGQGLRLIYYSQIVNDFQKGDIAEGYSVSREKKESFPLTVTSAQKNPTAFYLCASSPRVGVYEQYFGPGTRLTVT.

The chain combines TRBV3-1 (or the pseudogene TRBV3-2) with TRBJ1-3; D is perhaps TRBD1 (5 bases). From germline, CDR1 is LGHDT and CDR2 YNNKEL (reference sequence). The CDR3 sequence is 15 residues long. The V gene lost 2 bases and the J gene lost 1 base, with 9 bases spanning the gap. In DNA, the CDR3 is TGTGCCAGCAGCCAAAGACCAGGGTCTGGAAACACCATATATTTT. It is translated as CASSQRPGSGNTIYF.

The chain employs TRBV5-1 and TRBJ2-3, with D hard to call. Trimming removed 7 bases from V and 3 bases from J, with 9 bases in between. CDR3 size: 12 residues. Germline loops: CDR1 SGHRS, CDR2 YFSETQ. The CDR3 loop is CASSLRTDTQYF. The CDR3 DNA reads TGCGCCAGCTCACTAAGGACAGATACGCAGTATTTT.

The V and J genes are TRBV23-1 and TRBJ1-2; no clear D. TRBV23-1 qualifies as an ORF whose function is uncertain. V was clipped by 7 bases and J by 3 bases, with 15 bases between them. The CDR3 is 14 residues long. DNA for the CDR3: TGCGCCAGCACCCCATCGGGTGATTACTATGGCTACACCTTC. The encoded protein is CASTPSGDYYGYTF.

The rearrangement links TRBV18 to TRBJ2-1; 8 nucleotides match TRBD1. V shed 0 bases and J 5 bases; nucleotides not matched to a gene: 6. The CDR3 has 16 amino acids. Germline assignment: CDR1 KGHSH and CDR2 LQKENI. CDR3 DNA: TGTGCCAGCTCACCACCAATTCAGGGGGCGAACAATGAGCAGTTCTTC. Translation gives CASSPPIQGANNEQFF. Complete variable domain (other parts from reference TRBV18 and TRBJ2-1): NAGVMQNPRHLVRRRGQEARLRCSPMKGHSHVYWYRQLPEEGLKFMVYLQKENIIDESGMPKERFSAEFPKEGPSILRIQQVVRGDSAAYFCASSPPIQGANNEQFFGPGTRLTVL.

This clone has just a few counts. The chain carries TRBV11-3 and TRBJ1-1; D remains unclear. The V end was cut by 3 bases, the J end by 0 bases, with 11 bases between. The CDR3 covers 15 residues. The V gene's germline CDR1 is SGHNT and CDR2 YENEEA. The CDR3 bases are TGTGCCAGCAGCTTGGGAGGGATTATGAACACTGAAGCTTTCTTT. Its translation is CASSLGGIMNTEAFF.

The rearrangement links TRBV15 to TRBJ2-3, with D possibly being TRBD2 (6 bases). The CDR3 spans 14 residues. Between the trimmed V and J ends, which lost 5 bases and 3 bases, there was a span of 12 bases. Germline loops: CDR1 LNHNV, CDR2 YYDKDF (reference sequence). CDR3 sequence reads: CATSLASGTDTQYF. In DNA form, the CDR3 reads TGTGCCACCAGCTTAGCGAGCGGGACAGATACGCAGTATTTT.

A few counts support this clone. The sample contains more than one DNA sequence encoding this CDR3. The gene calls are TRBV12-3 or TRBV12-4 and TRBJ1-5, with D tentatively TRBD1 (6 bases). The germline V and J ends were trimmed by 6 bases and 1 base, with 7 bases remaining between them. The CDR3 totals 13 residues. CDR3 sequence reads: CASRQGSNQPQHF. The CDR3 bases are TGTGCCAGCAGGCAGGGGAGCAATCAGCCCCAGCATTTT.

The chain is built from TRBV7-3 and TRBJ2-1; 10 bases are shared with TRBD2. The V and J ends lost 5 bases and 10 bases, in that order; junction bases with no gene match: 5. Germline V gene lookup returns CDR1 SGHTA and CDR2 FQGTGA. The CDR3 has 13 residues. CDR3 loop: CASSPGLAVEQFF. The CDR3 nucleotides read TGTGCCAGCAGCCCAGGACTAGCGGTAGAGCAGTTCTTC.

The gene calls are TRBV2 and TRBJ2-7, with D possibly matching TRBD2 (6 bases). CDR3 length: 14 residues. Germline V gene sequence: CDR1 SNHLY, CDR2 FYNNEI. Trimming removed 2 bases at V and 1 base at J, with 9 bases between. DNA of the CDR3: TGTGCCAGCAGTGAACTAGCGCGTTCCTACGAGCAGTACTTC. Translation: CASSELARSYEQYF.

This clone was counted a few times. CDR3 amino acids: CASSLEFWGVDTEAFF. CDR3 bases: TGTGCCAGCAGCTTAGAATTTTGGGGGGTTGATACTGAAGCTTTCTTT. The chain couples TRBV7-8 to TRBJ1-1, with TRBD1 as a possible D gene (5 bases). CDR3 length equals 16 residues. Germline CDR1 and CDR2: SGHVS and FQNEAQ. Trimming stripped 1 base from V and 5 bases from J, with 17 bases between.

The chain recombines TRBV7-2 with TRBJ2-3; 12 bases match TRBD2. CDR1 and CDR2 from the germline V gene are SGHTA and FQGNSA. Trimming at V came to 5 bases and at J to 4 bases, leaving 7 bases not matched to a gene. The CDR3 totals 16 residues. CDR3 coding DNA: TGTGCCAGCAGCCCCACTAGCGGGGGGTTCTCAGATACGCAGTATTTT. This gives the protein CASSPTSGGFSDTQYF.

The V gene is TRBV10-1, the J gene TRBJ2-3; 9 bases align to TRBD1. Trimming removed 3 bases from V and 1 base from J; junction bases left unmatched: 5. Germline values: CDR1 WNHNN, CDR2 SYGVQD (reference sequence). This CDR3 comprises 16 residues. CDR3 sequence reads: CASSDYRGQGTDTQYF. CDR3 coding DNA: TGCGCCAGCAGTGATTACAGGGGGCAAGGCACAGATACGCAGTATTTT.

The V gene is TRBV5-6, the J gene TRBJ1-2, with TRBD1 matching over 10 bases. In germline, CDR1 is SGHDT, CDR2 YYEEEE. J gave up 7 bases and V 2 bases, and 11 bases lay outside the gene matches. The CDR3 runs to 16 residues. The DNA for the CDR3 is TGTGCCAGCAGCTTTGGACAGGGGGGAGTCTTACGTGGCTACACCTTC. It translates to CASSFGQGGVLRGYTF.